What follows is one TCR beta chain and its context. This clonotype was counted many times. No antigen is known for it. No base-level quality is on record; no much larger clone is a single base apart. The record originates from a study of T cells in Graves' hyperthyroidism and ophthalmopathy (dated by TCRdb to the late 2010s). Context from the whole study: Peripheral blood was sampled at the time of initial diagnosis, prior to any treatment. After sampling, hyperthyroidism patients received methimazole starting at 30 mg daily, and ophthalmopathy patients received high-dose intravenous methylprednisolone. Thyroid tissue and blood T-cell repertoires from roughly 6 Graves' hyperthyroidism patients were also compared in the study. The 100 or so discovery patients were randomly split 7:3 into training and test sets. The paper describes TCR Vbeta CDR3 sequencing of 120 to 150 peripheral blood samples, made up of 43 ophthalmopathy patients, roughly 75 hyperthyroidism patients and approximately 17 progressor patients. TCR V-J signatures able to tell the groups apart were searched for in a discovery cohort of around 95 patients, of whom 43 had Graves' ophthalmopathy and about 60 had stable Graves' hyperthyroidism. Prospective prediction of ophthalmopathy was tested in an independent validation cohort consisting of 18 hyperthyroidism patients and 15 to 17 patients who later progressed to ophthalmopathy.

Stable Graves' hyperthyroidism was defined as the absence of progression to ophthalmopathy over 18 months of follow-up. Hyperthyroidism patients were aged 18 to 65 years and newly diagnosed, with disease duration of less than 2 months. Patients with uncontrolled infections, other autoimmune diseases, pregnancy or lactation were excluded. Diagnoses were based on clinical symptoms, serum thyroxine and TRAb, thyroid ultrasound and orbital computed tomography. PBMCs were separated from roughly 9.6 ml of fresh peripheral blood using Ficoll-Paque density gradient centrifugation. Total RNA was extracted with Trizol reagent, and quality was checked on an Agilent 2100 Bioanalyzer. The TCR beta CDR3 regions were amplified from the RNA transcripts. The TCR CDR3 was subjected to a first round of RT-PCR using the HTBI primer set and the Qiagen OneStep RT-PCR kit. A second multiplex PCR round built the libraries, followed by size selection and purification. Libraries were sequenced paired-end with 100 bp reads on an Illumina HiSeq2000. In the authors' own workflow: SOAPnuke was used to process the raw data, throwing out any read that contained adapters or uncalled bases, had a mean Phred below 15, or lacked an exact constant-primer or identifier match. High-quality paired reads were merged using COPE v1.2.5, and each unique nucleotide sequence was defined as a clonotype. MiTCR v1.1 was used to align the clonotypes against IMGT TRBV, TRBD and TRBJ reference segments. The analysis was restricted to V-J combinations with a frequency above 0.0001, which together covered roughly 99% of the repertoires. The TCS score was defined as the ratio of F50 (clonal expansion) to E x V (chaos), calculated using BLOSUM62-based TCRdist between CDR3 peptides within each V-J. Welch's t-statistics and random forest reduced roughly 540 V-J features to 13, which were used in a naive Bayes classifier (R e1071). TCRdb applied fastp at Q25 and MiXCR to the public reads, then kept only in-frame beta chains. Every entry covers one CDR3 protein and lists the most common genes and DNA from its rows. TCRdb's processing, not the authors' own work, is the source of the V and J calls. The sample table records approximately 640,000 distinct CDR3 sequences; roughly 17% of these occur just once. Approximately 3.8% of the sample lies in the top ten.

The germline V gene provides CDR1 SGHAT and CDR2 FQNNGV. The CDR3 runs 15 amino acids, cysteine and phenylalanine included. Only the CDR3 region is kept as DNA, spanning 45 bases read in frame from base 1. Germline trimming: 3 bases from V, 4 bases from J; junction bases outside gene matches: 6. The paper as a whole reports these results and caveats: In validation, progression to ophthalmopathy was predicted by the model with roughly 71% sensitivity and around 76% specificity, a median of roughly six months before onset. In cross-validation, a model built on a 13 V-J signature told ophthalmopathy apart from stable hyperthyroidism with 85% to 90% sensitivity and roughly 83% specificity, and in testing the same model reached 80%/75%. Sample size was not statistically predetermined, and investigators were not blinded to group allocation. Most expanded thyroid clonotypes (frequency above 0.001) were also detected in blood, a finding suggesting that blood repertoires may reflect thyroid immune responses.

The chain links TRBV11-2 with TRBJ2-1; 7 middle bases align to TRBD1. What was sequenced was blood. This clonotype originated in a woman in her twenties or thirties with Graves' hyperthyroidism. Here the CDR3 is given as CASSFSGTEYNEQFF. The bases are TGTGCCAGCAGCTTCTCCGGGACAGAATACAATGAGCAGTTCTTC.